This TCR beta chain is drawn from a study of shared clonotypes between healthy human individuals. Trimming stripped 5 bases from V and 1 base from J, with 10 bases between. Germline assignment: CDR1 SGHAT and CDR2 FQNNGV. The CDR3 spans 14 residues. Remarks on this clone: The antigen is not known.

Study observations and caveats: Only blood was sampled, and tissue TCR repertoires likely differ from blood ones. On the whole, naive subsets had larger estimated richness than memory subsets had.

Sequencing was performed with immunoSEQ multiplex PCR; in TCRdb, only in-frame clones are kept and a portion is missing. The repertoire holds roughly 500,000 clones, with approximately 95% as singletons. The sequencing sample was made of naive CD4+ T cells sorted from blood. The subset here: CD45RA+ positively selected. The receptor was isolated from a woman in her twenties or thirties in good health. The chain carries TRBV11-2 and TRBJ2-3; D not certain. The CDR3: CASSQTSGTDTQYF. The CDR3 nucleotides are TGTGCCAGCAGCCAGACATCCGGCACAGATACGCAGTATTTT. Drawing the rest from reference TRBV11-2 and TRBJ2-3, the complete variable domain is EAGVAQSPRYKIIEKRQSVAFWCNPISGHATLYWYQQILGQGPKLLIQFQNNGVVDDSQLPKDRFSAERLKGVDSTLKIQPAKLEDSAVYLCASSQTSGTDTQYFGPGTRLTVL.